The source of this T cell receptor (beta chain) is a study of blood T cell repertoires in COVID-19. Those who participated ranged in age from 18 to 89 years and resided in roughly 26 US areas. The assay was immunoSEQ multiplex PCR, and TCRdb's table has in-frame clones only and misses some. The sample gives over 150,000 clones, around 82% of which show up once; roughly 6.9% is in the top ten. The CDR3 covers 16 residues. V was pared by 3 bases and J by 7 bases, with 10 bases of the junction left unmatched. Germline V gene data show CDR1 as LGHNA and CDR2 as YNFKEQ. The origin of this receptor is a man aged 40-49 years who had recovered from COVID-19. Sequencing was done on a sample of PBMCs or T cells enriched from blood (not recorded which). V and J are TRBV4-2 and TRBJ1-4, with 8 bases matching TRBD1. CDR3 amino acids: CASSQVDRGGGEKLFF. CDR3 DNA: TGTGCCAGCAGCCAGGTTGACAGGGGCGGTGGTGAAAAACTGTTTTTT.